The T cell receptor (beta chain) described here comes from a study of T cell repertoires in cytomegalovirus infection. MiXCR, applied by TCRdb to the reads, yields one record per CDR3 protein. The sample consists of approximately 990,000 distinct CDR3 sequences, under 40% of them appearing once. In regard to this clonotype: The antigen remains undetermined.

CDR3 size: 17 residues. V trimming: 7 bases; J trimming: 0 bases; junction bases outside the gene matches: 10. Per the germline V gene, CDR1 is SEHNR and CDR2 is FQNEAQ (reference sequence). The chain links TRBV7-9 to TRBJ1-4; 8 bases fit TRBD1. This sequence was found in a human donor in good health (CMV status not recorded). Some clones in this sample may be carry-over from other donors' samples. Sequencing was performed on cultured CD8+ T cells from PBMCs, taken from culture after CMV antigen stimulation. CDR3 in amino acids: CASNTRDRTTTNEKLFF. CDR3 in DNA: TGTGCCAGCAACACAAGGGACAGGACTACAACTAATGAAAAACTGTTTTTT.